This T cell receptor beta chain appears in the sequencing data of a study of blood T cells in healthy people across ages. Study-wide points: The study could not conclusively compare naive and antigen-experienced cells, given its unsorted PBMCs.

Primers used in a second PCR of roughly 6 to 11 cycles were a sample-barcoded 5' primer and a J-beta primer mix. TCRdb called the 5' RACE reads again in MiXCR, with one record for every CDR3 protein. The sample includes 550,000 to 600,000 distinct CDR3 sequences, about 45% seen only once; the top ten take about 22%. This clonotype was seen a handful of times. Its antigen is undetermined. One end of the junction varies from germline; a read error may be responsible. Sequencing was carried out using blood. The sequence was obtained from a man older than 75 in good health.

The CDR3 sequence: CSARMEGERYF. In DNA form, the CDR3 reads TGCAGTGCTAGAATGGAGGGGGAGCGGTACTTC. This sequence joins TRBV20-1 and TRBJ2-7, with D perhaps being TRBD1 or TRBD2 (6 bases each). The CDR3 runs to 11 residues. From germline, CDR1 is DFQATT and CDR2 SNEGSKA (reference sequence).